The clone carrying this T cell receptor beta chain was recorded only once. Antigen: not known. Profiling relied on immunoSEQ multiplex PCR, and the TCRdb table lists in-frame clones only, not all of them. The repertoire holds approximately 3,200 clones, less than 85% seen once, with roughly two thirds in the top ten. The data derive from a study of somatic mutations in cytotoxic T cells in rheumatoid arthritis. Study conclusions and caveats: Each of about an eighth of the 65 patients had a largest CD8+ clone that made up more than 20% of CD8+ cells. Between rheumatoid arthritis patients and age-matched healthy controls, CD8+ T-cell clonality showed no significant difference.

Material: CD8+ T cells sorted from blood. This receptor was taken from a man in his forties with rheumatoid arthritis.

The CDR3 nucleotides are TGTGCCAGCAGTTTCTCCGGGACTAGCGGGAGTATGAAATTGGGCGATGAGCAGTTCTTC. This encodes CASSFSGTSGSMKLGDEQFF. The V gene is TRBV28, the J gene TRBJ2-1; 14 bases match TRBD2. V shed 3 bases and J 8 bases; nucleotides not matched to a gene: 18. Germline V gene lookup returns CDR1 MDHEN and CDR2 SYDVKM. The CDR3 length is 20 residues.